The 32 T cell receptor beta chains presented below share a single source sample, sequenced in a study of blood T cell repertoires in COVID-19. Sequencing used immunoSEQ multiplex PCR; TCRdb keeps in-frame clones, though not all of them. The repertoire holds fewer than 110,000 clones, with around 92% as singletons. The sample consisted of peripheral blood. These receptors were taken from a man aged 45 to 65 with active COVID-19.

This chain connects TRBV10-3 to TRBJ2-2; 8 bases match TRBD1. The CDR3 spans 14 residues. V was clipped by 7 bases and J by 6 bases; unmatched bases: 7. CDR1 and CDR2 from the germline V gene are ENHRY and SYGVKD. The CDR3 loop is CAIMQGAKAGELFF. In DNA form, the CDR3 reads TGTGCCATCATGCAGGGGGCAAAGGCCGGGGAGCTGTTTTTT.

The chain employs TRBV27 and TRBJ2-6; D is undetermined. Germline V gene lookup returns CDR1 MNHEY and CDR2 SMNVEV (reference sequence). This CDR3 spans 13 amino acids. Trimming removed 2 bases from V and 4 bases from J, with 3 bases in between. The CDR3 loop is CASSLIGANVLTF. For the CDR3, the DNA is TGTGCCAGCAGTTTAATAGGGGCCAACGTCCTGACTTTC.

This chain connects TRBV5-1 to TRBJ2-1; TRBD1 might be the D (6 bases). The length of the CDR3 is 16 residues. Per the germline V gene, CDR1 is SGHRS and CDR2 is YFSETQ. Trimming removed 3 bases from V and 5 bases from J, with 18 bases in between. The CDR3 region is CASSSTGTNKNNEQFF. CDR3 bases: TGCGCCAGCAGCTCAACCGGGACAAATAAAAACAATGAGCAGTTCTTC.

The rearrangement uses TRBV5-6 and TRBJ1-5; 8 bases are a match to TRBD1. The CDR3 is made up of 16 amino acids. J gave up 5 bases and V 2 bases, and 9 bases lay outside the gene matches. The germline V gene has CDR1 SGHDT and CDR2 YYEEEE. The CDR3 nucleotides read TGTGCCAGCAGCTTCGGACAGGGTGGAAGTTATCAGCCCCAGCATTTT. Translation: CASSFGQGGSYQPQHF.

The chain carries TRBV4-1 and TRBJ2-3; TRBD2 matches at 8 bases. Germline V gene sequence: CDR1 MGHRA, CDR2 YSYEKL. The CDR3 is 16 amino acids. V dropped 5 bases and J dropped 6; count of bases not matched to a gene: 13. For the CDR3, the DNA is TGCGCCAGCAGCGTTAGGGGCGCGGGAGGCCAGGATACGCAGTATTTT. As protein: CASSVRGAGGQDTQYF.

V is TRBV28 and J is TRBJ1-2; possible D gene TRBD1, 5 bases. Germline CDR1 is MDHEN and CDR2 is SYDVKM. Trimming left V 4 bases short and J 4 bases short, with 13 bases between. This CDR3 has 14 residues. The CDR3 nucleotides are TGTGCCAGCAGTTCCCCCCGGACACCCTATGGCTACACCTTC. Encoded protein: CASSSPRTPYGYTF.

In DNA, the CDR3 is TGTGCCAGTAGTGCTTACGACAGGGGGCTTGTCGGCGAGCAGTACTTC. Its translation: CASSAYDRGLVGEQYF. This chain connects TRBV19 to TRBJ2-7; 10 bases match TRBD1. Unmatched junction bases numbered 13, after V lost 5 bases and J lost 6 bases. Germline V gene lookup returns CDR1 LNHDA and CDR2 SQIVND (reference sequence). There are 16 residues in the CDR3.

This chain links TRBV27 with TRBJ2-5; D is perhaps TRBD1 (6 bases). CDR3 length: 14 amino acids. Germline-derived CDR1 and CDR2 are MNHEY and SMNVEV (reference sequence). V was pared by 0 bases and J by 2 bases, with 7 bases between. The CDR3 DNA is TGTGCCAGCAGTTTATCCGACAGGCAAGAGACCCAGTACTTC. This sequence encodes CASSLSDRQETQYF.

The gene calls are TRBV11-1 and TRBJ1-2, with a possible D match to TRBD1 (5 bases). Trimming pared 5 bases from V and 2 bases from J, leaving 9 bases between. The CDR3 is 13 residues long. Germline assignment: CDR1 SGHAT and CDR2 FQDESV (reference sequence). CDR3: CASSKRQNYGYTF. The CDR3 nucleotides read TGTGCCAGCAGCAAGCGACAGAACTATGGCTACACCTTC.

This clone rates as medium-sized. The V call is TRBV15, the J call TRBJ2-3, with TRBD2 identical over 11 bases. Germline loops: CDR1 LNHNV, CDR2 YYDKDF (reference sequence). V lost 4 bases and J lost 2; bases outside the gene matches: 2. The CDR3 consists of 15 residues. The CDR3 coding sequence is TGTGCCACCAGCAAGGGACTAGCGGACACAGATACGCAGTATTTT. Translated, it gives CATSKGLADTDTQYF.

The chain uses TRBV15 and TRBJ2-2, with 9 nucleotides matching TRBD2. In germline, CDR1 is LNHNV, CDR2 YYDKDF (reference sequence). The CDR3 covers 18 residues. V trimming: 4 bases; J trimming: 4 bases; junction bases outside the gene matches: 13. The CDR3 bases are TGTGCCACCAGCACCCCAGGGGTAGCGGGAGTTGGCACCGGGGAGCTGTTTTTT. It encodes CATSTPGVAGVGTGELFF.

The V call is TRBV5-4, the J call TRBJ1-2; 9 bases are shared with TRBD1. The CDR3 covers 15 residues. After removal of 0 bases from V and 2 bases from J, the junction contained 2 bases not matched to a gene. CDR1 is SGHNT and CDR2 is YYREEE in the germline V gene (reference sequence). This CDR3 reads CASSLGQGENYGYTF. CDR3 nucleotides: TGTGCCAGCAGCTTGGGACAGGGGGAGAACTATGGCTACACCTTC.

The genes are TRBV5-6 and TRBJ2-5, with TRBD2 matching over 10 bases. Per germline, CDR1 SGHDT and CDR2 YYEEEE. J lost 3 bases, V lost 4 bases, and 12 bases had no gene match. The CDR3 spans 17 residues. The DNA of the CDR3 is TGTGCCAGCAGCCTCGAACTAGCGGGAACGTCTAAAGAGACCCAGTACTTC. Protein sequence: CASSLELAGTSKETQYF.

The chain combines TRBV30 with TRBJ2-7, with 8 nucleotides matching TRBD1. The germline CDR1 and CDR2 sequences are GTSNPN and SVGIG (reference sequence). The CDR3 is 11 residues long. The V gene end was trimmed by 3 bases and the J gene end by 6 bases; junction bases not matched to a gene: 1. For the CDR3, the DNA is TGTGCCTGGAGCGACAGGGGCGAGCAGTACTTC. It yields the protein CAWSDRGEQYF. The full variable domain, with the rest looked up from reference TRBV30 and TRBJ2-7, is SQTIHQWPATLVQPVGSPLSLECTVEGTSNPNLYWYRQAAGRGLQLLFYSVGIGQISSEVPQNLSASRPQDRQFILSSKKLLLSDSGFYLCAWSDRGEQYFGPGTRLTVT.

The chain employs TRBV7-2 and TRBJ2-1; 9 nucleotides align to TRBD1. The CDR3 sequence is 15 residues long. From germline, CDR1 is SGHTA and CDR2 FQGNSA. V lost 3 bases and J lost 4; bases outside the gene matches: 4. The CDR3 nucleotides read TGTGCCAGCAGCTTGTGGGACAGGGAGTACAATGAGCAGTTCTTC. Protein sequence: CASSLWDREYNEQFF.

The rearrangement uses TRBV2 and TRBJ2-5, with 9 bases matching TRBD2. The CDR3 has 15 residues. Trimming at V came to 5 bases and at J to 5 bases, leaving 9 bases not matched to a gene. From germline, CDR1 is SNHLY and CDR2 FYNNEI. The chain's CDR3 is CASSWQASGMETQYF. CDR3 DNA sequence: TGTGCCAGCAGTTGGCAGGCTAGCGGGATGGAGACCCAGTACTTC.

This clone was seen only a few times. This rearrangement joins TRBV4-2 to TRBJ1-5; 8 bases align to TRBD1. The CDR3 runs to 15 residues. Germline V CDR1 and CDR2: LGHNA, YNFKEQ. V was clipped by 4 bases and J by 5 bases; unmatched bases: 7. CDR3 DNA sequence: TGTGCCAGCAGCCCCTCGGACAGGGATGATCAGCCCCAGCATTTT. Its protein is CASSPSDRDDQPQHF.

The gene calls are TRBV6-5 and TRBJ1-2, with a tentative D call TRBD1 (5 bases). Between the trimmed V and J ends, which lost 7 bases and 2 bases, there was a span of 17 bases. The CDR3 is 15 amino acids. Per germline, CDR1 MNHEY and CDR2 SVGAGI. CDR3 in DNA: TGTGCCAGCATTCCGAGCGGGGGGATAAACTATGGCTACACCTTC. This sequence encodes CASIPSGGINYGYTF.

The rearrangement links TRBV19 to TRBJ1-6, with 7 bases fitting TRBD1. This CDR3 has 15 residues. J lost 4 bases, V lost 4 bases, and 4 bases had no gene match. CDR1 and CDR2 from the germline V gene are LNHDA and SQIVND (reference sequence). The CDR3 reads CASSSRDSYNSPLHF. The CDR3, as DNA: TGTGCCAGTAGTAGCCGGGACAGTTATAATTCACCCCTCCACTTT.

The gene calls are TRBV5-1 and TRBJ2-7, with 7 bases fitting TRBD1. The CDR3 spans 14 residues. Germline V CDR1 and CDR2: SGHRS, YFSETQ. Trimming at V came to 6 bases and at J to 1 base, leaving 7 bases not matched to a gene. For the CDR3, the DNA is TGCGCCAGCAAGGACAGGACCTATTCCTACGAGCAGTACTTC. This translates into CASKDRTYSYEQYF. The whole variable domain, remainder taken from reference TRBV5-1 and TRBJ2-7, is KAGVTQTPRYLIKTRGQQVTLSCSPISGHRSVSWYQQTPGQGLQFLFEYFSETQRNKGNFPGRFSGRQFSNSRSEMNVSTLELGDSALYLCASKDRTYSYEQYFGPGTRLTVT.

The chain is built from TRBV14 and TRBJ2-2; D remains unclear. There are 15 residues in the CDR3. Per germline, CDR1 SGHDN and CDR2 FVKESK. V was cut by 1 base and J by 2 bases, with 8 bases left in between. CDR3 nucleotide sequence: TGTGCCAGCAGCCAAGTAACCAGTAACACCGGGGAGCTGTTTTTT. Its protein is CASSQVTSNTGELFF.

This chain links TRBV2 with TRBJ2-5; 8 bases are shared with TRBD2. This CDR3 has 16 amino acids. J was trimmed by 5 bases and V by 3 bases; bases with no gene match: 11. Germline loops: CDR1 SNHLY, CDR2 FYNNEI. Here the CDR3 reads CASSDIPLSGIETQYF. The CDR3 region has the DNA TGTGCCAGCAGTGATATCCCCCTTAGCGGGATTGAGACCCAGTACTTC.

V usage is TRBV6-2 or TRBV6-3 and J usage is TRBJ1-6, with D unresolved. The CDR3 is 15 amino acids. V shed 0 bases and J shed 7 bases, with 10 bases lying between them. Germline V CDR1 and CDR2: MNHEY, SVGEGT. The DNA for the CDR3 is TGTGCCAGCAGTTACTCACGGTTGAGCAATTCACCCCTCCACTTT. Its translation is CASSYSRLSNSPLHF.

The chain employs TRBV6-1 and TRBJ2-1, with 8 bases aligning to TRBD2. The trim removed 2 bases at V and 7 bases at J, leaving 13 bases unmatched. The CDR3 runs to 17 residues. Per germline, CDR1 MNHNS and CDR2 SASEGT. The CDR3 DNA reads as TGTGCCAGCAGTGAAAATTTATTGGCGGGAGGCCCAAATGAGCAGTTCTTC. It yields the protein CASSENLLAGGPNEQFF.

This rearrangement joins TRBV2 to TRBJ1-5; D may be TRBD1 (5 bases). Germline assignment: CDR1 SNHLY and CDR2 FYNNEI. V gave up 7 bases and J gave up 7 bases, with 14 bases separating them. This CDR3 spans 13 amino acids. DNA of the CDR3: TGTGCCAGCACCCAGGAGGGGTACCAGCCCCAGCATTTT. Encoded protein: CASTQEGYQPQHF. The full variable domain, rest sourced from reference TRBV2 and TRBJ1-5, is EPEVTQTPSHQVTQMGQEVILRCVPISNHLYFYWYRQILGQKVEFLVSFYNNEISEKSEIFDDQFSVERPDGSNFTLKIRSTKLEDSAMYFCASTQEGYQPQHFGDGTRLSIL.

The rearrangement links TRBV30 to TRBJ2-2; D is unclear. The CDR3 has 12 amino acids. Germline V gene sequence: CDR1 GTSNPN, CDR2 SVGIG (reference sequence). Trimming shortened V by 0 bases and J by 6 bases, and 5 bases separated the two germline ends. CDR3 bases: TGTGCCTGGAGTGTACTTTCCGGGGAGCTGTTTTTT. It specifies CAWSVLSGELFF.

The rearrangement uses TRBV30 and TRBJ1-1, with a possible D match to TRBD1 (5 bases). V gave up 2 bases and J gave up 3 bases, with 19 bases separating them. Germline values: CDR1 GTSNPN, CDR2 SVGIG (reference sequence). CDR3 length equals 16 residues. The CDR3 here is CAWSPFRGNRDTEAFF. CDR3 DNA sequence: TGTGCCTGGAGTCCATTTAGGGGCAACCGGGACACTGAAGCTTTCTTT.

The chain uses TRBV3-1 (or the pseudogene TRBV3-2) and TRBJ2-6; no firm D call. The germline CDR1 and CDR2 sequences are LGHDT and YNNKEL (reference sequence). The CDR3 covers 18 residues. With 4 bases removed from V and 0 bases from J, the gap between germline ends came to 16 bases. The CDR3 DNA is TGTGCCAGCAGCCCTTCTCAGAACGCCTTCTCTGGGGCCAACGTCCTGACTTTC. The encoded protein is CASSPSQNAFSGANVLTF.

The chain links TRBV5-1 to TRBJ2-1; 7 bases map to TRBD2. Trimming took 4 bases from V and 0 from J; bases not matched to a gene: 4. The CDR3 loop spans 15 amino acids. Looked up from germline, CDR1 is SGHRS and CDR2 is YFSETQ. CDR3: CASSVGGSSYNEQFF. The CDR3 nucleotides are TGCGCCAGCAGCGTCGGCGGGAGCTCCTACAATGAGCAGTTCTTC. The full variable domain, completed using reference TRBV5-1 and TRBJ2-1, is KAGVTQTPRYLIKTRGQQVTLSCSPISGHRSVSWYQQTPGQGLQFLFEYFSETQRNKGNFPGRFSGRQFSNSRSEMNVSTLELGDSALYLCASSVGGSSYNEQFFGPGTRLTVL.

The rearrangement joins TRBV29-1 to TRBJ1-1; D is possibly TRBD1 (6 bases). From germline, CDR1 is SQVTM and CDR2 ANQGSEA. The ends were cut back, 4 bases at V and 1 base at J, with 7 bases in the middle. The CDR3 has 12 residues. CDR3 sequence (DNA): TGCAGCGTTGTGACAGGGAACACTGAAGCTTTCTTT. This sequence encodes CSVVTGNTEAFF. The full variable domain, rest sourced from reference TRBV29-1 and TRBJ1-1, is SAVISQKPSRDICQRGTSLTIQCQVDSQVTMMFWYRQQPGQSLTLIATANQGSEATYESGFVIDKFPISRPNLTFSTLTVSNMSPEDSSIYLCSVVTGNTEAFFGQGTRLTVV.

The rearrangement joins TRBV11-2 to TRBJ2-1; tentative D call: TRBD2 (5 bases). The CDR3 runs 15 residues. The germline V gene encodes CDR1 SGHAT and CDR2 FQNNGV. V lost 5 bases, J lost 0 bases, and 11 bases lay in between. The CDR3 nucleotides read TGTGCCAGCAGCCTATACGGGGTCTCCTACAATGAGCAGTTCTTC. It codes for CASSLYGVSYNEQFF.

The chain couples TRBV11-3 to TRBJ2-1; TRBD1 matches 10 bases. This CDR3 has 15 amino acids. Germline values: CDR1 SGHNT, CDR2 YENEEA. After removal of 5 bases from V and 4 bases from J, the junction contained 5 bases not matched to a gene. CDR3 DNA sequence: TGTGCCAGCAGCGGACGGGACAGGGGATACAATGAGCAGTTCTTC. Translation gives CASSGRDRGYNEQFF.